Described below is a single T cell receptor beta chain sequence and its context. Its antigen is currently unknown. This record belongs to a study of T cells in Graves' hyperthyroidism and ophthalmopathy. Notes on the study in general: The blood repertoire included most of the expanded thyroid clonotypes above 0.001.

The TCR beta CDR3 regions underwent amplification using RNA transcripts as the source. An initial round of RT-PCR targeting the TCR CDR3 relied on the HTBI primer set. TCRdb recomputed calls from the multiplex PCR reads with MiXCR, one row per CDR3 protein. The sample records 600,000 to 900,000 distinct CDR3 sequences, around 15% being singletons. Criteria for exclusion of patients were uncontrolled infection, other autoimmune disease, pregnancy or lactation. V lost 3 bases and J lost 7, with 16 bases in between. Germline CDR1 reads LGHNA; CDR2 reads YSLEER. The CDR3 has 14 residues. Sequenced: blood. The chain recombines TRBV4-3 with TRBJ2-7; D remains unclear. The sequence derives from a man younger than 35 with Graves' hyperthyroidism. CDR3 sequence (DNA): TGCGCCAGCAGCCAGGCCCAGGACGGTAAGGAGCAGTACTTC. Amino acid sequence: CASSQAQDGKEQYF.